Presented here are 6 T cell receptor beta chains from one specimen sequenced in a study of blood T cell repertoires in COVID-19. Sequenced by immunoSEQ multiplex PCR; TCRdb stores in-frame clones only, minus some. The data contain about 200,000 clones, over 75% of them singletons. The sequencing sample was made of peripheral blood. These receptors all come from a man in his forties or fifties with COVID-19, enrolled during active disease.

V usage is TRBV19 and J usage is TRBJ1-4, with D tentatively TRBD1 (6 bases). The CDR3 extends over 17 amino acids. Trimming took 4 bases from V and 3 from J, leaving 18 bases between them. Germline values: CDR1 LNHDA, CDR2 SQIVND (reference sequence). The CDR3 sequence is CASSTRGGELSNEKLFF. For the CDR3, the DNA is TGTGCCAGTAGTACTCGGGGGGGCGAGCTCTCTAATGAAAAACTGTTTTTT. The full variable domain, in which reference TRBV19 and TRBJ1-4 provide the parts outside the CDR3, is DGGITQSPKYLFRKEGQNVTLSCEQNLNHDAMYWYRQDPGQGLRLIYYSQIVNDFQKGDIAEGYSVSREKKESFPLTVTSAQKNPTAFYLCASSTRGGELSNEKLFFGSGTQLSVL.

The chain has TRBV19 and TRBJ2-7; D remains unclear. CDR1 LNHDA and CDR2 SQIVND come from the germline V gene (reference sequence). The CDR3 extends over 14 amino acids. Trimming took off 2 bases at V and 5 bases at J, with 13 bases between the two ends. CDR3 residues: CASSISYAYHEQYF. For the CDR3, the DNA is TGTGCCAGTAGTATATCCTACGCCTACCACGAGCAGTACTTC.

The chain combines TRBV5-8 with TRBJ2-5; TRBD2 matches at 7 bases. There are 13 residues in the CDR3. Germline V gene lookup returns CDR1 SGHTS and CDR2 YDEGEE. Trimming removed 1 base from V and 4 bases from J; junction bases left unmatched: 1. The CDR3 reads CASSLSGVETQYF. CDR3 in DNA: TGTGCCAGCAGCTTGAGCGGGGTAGAGACCCAGTACTTC.

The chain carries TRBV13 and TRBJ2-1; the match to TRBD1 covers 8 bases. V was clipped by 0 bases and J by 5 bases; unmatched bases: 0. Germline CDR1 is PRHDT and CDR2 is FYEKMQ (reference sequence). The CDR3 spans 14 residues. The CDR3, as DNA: TGTGCCAGCAGCTTAGGGGACAGGGACAATGAGCAGTTCTTC. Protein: CASSLGDRDNEQFF. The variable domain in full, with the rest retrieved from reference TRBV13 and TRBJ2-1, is AAGVIQSPRHLIKEKRETATLKCYPIPRHDTVYWYQQGPGQDPQFLISFYEKMQSDKGSIPDRFSAQQFSDYHSELNMSSLELGDSALYFCASSLGDRDNEQFFGPGTRLTVL.

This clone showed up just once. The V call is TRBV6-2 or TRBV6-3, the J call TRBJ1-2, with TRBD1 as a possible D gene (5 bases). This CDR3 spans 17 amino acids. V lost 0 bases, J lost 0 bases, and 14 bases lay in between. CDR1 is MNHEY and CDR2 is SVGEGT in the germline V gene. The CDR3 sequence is CASSYSGHLFTNYGYTF. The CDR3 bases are TGTGCCAGCAGTTACTCCGGACACCTTTTTACTAACTATGGCTACACCTTC.

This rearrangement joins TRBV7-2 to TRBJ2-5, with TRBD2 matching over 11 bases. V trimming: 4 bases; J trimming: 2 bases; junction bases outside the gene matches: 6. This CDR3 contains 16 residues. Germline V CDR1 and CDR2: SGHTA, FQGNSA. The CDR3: CASSSPWTSGQETQYF. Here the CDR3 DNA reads TGTGCCAGCAGCTCGCCCTGGACTAGCGGGCAAGAGACCCAGTACTTC.